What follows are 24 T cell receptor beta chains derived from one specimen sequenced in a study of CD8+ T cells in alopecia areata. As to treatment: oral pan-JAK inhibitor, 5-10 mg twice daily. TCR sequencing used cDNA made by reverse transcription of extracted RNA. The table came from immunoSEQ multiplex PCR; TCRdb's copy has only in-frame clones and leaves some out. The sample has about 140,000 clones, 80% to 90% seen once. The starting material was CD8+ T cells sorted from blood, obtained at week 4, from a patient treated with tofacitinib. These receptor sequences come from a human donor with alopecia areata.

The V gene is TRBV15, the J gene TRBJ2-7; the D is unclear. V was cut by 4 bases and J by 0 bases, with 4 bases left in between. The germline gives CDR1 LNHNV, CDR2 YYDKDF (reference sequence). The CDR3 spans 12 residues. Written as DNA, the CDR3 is TGTGCCACCAGCACAGGCTCCTACGAGCAGTACTTC. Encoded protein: CATSTGSYEQYF.

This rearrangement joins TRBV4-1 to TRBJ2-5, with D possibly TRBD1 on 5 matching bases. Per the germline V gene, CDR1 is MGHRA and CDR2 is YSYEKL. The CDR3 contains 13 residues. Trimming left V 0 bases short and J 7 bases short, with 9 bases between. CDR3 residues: CASSQEKQGTQYF. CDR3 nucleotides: TGCGCCAGCAGCCAAGAAAAGCAGGGGACCCAGTACTTC.

The CDR3 is CASSIAWGPNTGELFF. DNA of the CDR3: TGTGCCAGTAGTATAGCTTGGGGGCCGAACACCGGGGAGCTGTTTTTT. V and J are TRBV19 and TRBJ2-2; tentative D call: TRBD1 (6 bases). The CDR3 contains 16 residues. Trimming removed 1 base from V and 0 bases from J, with 9 bases in between. Germline values: CDR1 LNHDA, CDR2 SQIVND (reference sequence).

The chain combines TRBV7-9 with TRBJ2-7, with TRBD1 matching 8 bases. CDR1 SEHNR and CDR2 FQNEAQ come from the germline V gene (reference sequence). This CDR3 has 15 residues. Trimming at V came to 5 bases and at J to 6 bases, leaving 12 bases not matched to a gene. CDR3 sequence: CASSIEQGVGGEQYF. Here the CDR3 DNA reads TGTGCCAGCAGCATCGAACAGGGGGTAGGGGGCGAGCAGTACTTC. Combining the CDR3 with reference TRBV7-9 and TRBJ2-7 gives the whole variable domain DTGVSQNPRHKITKRGQNVTFRCDPISEHNRLYWYRQTLGQGPEFLTYFQNEAQLEKSRLLSDRFSAERPKGSFSTLEIQRTEQGDSAMYLCASSIEQGVGGEQYFGPGTRLTVT.

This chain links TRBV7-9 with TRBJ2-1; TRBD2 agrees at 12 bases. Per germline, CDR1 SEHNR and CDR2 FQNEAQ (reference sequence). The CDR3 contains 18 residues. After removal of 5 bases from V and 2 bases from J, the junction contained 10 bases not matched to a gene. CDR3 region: CASSPTSGGLRAYNEQFF. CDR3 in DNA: TGTGCCAGCAGCCCCACTAGCGGGGGGCTGCGAGCCTACAATGAGCAGTTCTTC.

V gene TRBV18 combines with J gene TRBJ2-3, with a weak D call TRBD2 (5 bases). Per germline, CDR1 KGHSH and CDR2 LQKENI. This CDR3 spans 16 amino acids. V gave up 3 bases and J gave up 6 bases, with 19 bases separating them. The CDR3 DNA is TGTGCCAGCTCACCTACCGGGATTTCGAGCCCGGATACGCAGTATTTT. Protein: CASSPTGISSPDTQYF.

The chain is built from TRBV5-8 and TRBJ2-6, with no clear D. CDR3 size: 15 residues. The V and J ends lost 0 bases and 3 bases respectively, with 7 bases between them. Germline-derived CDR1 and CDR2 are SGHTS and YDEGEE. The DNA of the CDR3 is TGTGCCAGCAGCTTGGATGGGTATGGGGCCAACGTCCTGACTTTC. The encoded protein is CASSLDGYGANVLTF. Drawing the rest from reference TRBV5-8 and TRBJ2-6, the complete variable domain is EAGVTQSPTHLIKTRGQQATLRCSPISGHTSVYWYQQALGLGLQFLLWYDEGEERNRGNFPPRFSGRQFPNYSSELNVNALELEDSALYLCASSLDGYGANVLTFGAGSRLTVL.

The CDR3 sequence is CASSTYSTDTQYF. DNA of the CDR3: TGTGCCAGTTCGACCTATAGCACAGATACGCAGTATTTT. The rearrangement uses TRBV9 and TRBJ2-3; D gene ambiguous. The V gene lost 8 bases and the J gene lost 0 bases, with 10 bases spanning the gap. Germline loops: CDR1 SGDLS, CDR2 YYNGEE. The CDR3 consists of 13 residues.

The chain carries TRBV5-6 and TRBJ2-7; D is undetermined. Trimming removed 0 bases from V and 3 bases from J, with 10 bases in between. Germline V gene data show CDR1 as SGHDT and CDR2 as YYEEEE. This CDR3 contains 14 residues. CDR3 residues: CASSLEVNNYEQYF. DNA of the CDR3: TGTGCCAGCAGCTTGGAAGTGAACAACTACGAGCAGTACTTC.

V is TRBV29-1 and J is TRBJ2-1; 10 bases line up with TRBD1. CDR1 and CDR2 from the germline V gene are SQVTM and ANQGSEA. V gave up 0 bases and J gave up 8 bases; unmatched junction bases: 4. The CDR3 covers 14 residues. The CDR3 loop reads CSVEDMGQGYEQFF. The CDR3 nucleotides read TGCAGCGTTGAAGACATGGGACAGGGGTATGAGCAGTTCTTC.

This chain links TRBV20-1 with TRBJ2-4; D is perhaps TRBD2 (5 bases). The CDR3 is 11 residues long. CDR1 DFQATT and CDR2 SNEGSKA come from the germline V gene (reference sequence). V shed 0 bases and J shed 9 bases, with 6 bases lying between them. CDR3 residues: CSARDGSIQYF. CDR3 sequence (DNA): TGCAGTGCTAGAGATGGGAGCATTCAGTACTTC.

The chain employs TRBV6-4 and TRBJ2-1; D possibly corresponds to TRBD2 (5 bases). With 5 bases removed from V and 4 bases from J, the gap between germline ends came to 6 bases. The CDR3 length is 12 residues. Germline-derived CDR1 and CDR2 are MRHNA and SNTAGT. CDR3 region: CASSPGYNEQFF. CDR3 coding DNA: TGTGCCAGCAGTCCGGGGTACAATGAGCAGTTCTTC.

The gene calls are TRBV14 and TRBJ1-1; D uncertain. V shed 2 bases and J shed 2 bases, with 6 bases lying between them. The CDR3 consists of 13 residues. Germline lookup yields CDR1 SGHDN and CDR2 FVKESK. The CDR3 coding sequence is TGTGCCAGCAGCCAATGGGGAAACACTGAAGCTTTCTTT. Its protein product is CASSQWGNTEAFF.

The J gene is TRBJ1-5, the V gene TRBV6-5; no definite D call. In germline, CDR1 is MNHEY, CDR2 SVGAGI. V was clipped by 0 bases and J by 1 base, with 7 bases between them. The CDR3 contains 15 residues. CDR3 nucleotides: TGTGCCAGCAGTTACTCTGGGAAGAGCAATCAGCCCCAGCATTTT. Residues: CASSYSGKSNQPQHF.

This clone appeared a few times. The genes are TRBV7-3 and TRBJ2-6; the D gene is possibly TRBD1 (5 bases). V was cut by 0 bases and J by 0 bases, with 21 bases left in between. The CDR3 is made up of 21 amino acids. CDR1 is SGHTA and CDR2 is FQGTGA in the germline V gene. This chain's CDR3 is CASSLTRPSRQQFSGANVLTF. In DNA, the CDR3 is TGTGCCAGCAGCTTAACCCGACCATCGAGACAGCAGTTCTCTGGGGCCAACGTCCTGACTTTC.

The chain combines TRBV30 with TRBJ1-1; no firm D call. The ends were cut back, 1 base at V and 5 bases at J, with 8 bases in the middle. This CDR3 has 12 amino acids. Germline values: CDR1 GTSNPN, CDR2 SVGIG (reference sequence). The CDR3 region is CAWSAPGTEAFF. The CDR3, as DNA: TGTGCCTGGAGTGCCCCTGGGACTGAAGCTTTCTTT.

The CDR3 loop is CASSHNRRAGTGGGKEQFF. CDR3 bases: TGCGCCAGCAGTCATAATCGAAGGGCCGGGACAGGGGGCGGGAAGGAGCAGTTCTTC. The chain is built from TRBV23-1 and TRBJ2-1; TRBD1 matches at 12 bases. TRBV23-1 is reported as an ORF; its role is uncertain. The J segment lost 10 bases and the V segment lost 3 bases, leaving 19 bases of the junction unmatched. This CDR3 comprises 19 residues.

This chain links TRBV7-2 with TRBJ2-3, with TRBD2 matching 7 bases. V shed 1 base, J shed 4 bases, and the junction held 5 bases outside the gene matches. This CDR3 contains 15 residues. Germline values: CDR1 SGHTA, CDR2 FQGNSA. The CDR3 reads CASSLGAGVSDTQYF. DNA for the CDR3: TGTGCCAGCAGCTTAGGGGCGGGGGTGTCAGATACGCAGTATTTT.

The CDR3 nucleotides are TGTGCCAGTAGTATTGGAGGGTACACTGAAGCTTTCTTT. Residues: CASSIGGYTEAFF. V gene TRBV19 combines with J gene TRBJ1-1; D uncertain. V shed 3 bases and J shed 3 bases, with 8 bases lying between them. The length of the CDR3 is 13 residues. CDR1 and CDR2 (germline): LNHDA, SQIVND (reference sequence).

The chain's CDR3 is CAISENSGGITSTDTQYF. The CDR3 coding sequence is TGTGCCATCAGTGAGAATAGCGGGGGAATCACTAGCACAGATACGCAGTATTTT. V usage is TRBV10-3 and J usage is TRBJ2-3; 9 nucleotides agree with TRBD2. J lost 0 bases, V lost 2 bases, and 9 bases had no gene match. CDR3 length: 18 residues. Germline V lookup: CDR1 ENHRY, CDR2 SYGVKD.

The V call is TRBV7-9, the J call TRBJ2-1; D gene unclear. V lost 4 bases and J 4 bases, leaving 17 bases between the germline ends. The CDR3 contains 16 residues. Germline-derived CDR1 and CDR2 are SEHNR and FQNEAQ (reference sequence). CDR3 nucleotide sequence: TGTGCCAGCAGCTCCACGAGAAGTGGGGTTTACAATGAGCAGTTCTTC. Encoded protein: CASSSTRSGVYNEQFF.

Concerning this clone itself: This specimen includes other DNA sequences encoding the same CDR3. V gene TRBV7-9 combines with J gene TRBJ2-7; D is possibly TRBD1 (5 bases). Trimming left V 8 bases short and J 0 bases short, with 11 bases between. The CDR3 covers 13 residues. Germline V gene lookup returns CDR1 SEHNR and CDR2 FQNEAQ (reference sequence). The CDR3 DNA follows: TGTGCCAGCTCCTCAGGGTCCTCCTACGAGCAGTACTTC. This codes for CASSSGSSYEQYF.

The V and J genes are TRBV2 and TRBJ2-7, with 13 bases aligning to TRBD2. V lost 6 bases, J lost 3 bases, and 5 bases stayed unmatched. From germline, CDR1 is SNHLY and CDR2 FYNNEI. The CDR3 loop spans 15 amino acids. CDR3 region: CASSRTSGGVYEQYF. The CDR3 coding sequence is TGTGCCAGCAGCCGCACTAGCGGGGGGGTCTACGAGCAGTACTTC.

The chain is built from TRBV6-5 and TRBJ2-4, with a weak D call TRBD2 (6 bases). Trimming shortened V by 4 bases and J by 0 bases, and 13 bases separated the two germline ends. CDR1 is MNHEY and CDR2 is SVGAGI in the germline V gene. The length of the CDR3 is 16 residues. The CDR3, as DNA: TGTGCCAGCAGTTGCCGTTGCGGGGTAGCCAAAAACATTCAGTACTTC. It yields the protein CASSCRCGVAKNIQYF.